This TCR beta chain is drawn from a study of T cell responses to AZD1222 COVID-19 vaccine. About the research overall: Samples with a second dose at about 4 or about 12 weeks were pooled together. Study-wide results and caveats: The donor cohort was predominantly white British with a female majority, and clonal diversity may have been underestimated. The reported proportion of spike-specific TCRs targeting unmutated variant regions was nearly half. Recipients of AZD1222 seropositive at baseline numbered only six or seven.

Profiled with immunoSEQ multiplex PCR; TCRdb holds only in-frame clones, not every one. The table lists under 150,000 clones, about 91% of them singletons. Note on this clone: Its antigen is not known.

CDR1 is SGHDT and CDR2 is YYEEEE in the germline V gene. The CDR3 is made up of 14 amino acids. The V and J ends lost 10 bases and 3 bases respectively, with 14 bases between them. The chain carries TRBV5-6 and TRBJ1-6, with D perhaps matching TRBD1 (6 bases). The material was peripheral blood, obtained on day 0 of AZD1222 vaccination. This receptor was taken from an adult in good health. CDR3: CASARGLYNSPLHF. The CDR3 DNA is TGTGCCTCCGCCAGGGGCCTCTATAATTCACCCCTCCACTTT.